One sample yielded the 27 T cell receptor beta chains listed below, sequenced in a study of beta chain features in type 1 diabetes. The isolated RNA, all of it, was reverse transcribed, so expressed TCRB transcripts were what got sequenced. Method: immunoSEQ multiplex PCR; TCRdb's copy keeps in-frame clones and lacks some. Among about 140,000 clones, about 7% were seen once, and the ten largest hold about 1.4%. The specimen was central memory CD4+ T cells from blood. The receptors stem from a woman between 25 and 40 years old in good health.

The gene calls are TRBV9 and TRBJ2-1; no reliable D call. The CDR3 has 15 amino acids. Germline V gene lookup returns CDR1 SGDLS and CDR2 YYNGEE. V lost 2 bases, J lost 9 bases, and 18 bases lay in between. The CDR3 is CASSVAVHTAAEQFF. The CDR3 DNA follows: TGTGCCAGCAGCGTTGCCGTGCATACGGCGGCTGAGCAGTTCTTC. Using reference TRBV9 and TRBJ2-1 for the parts outside the CDR3, the full variable domain is DSGVTQTPKHLITATGQRVTLRCSPRSGDLSVYWYQQSLDQGLQFLIQYYNGEERAKGNILERFSAQQFPDLHSELNLSSLELGDSALYFCASSVAVHTAAEQFFGPGTRLTVL.

This clone turned up a few times. The chain is built from TRBV28 and TRBJ2-1; 7 bases are a match to TRBD1. Germline V gives CDR1 MDHEN, CDR2 SYDVKM. With 5 bases clipped from V and 4 bases from J, the junction kept 5 bases outside the gene matches. The CDR3 extends over 14 amino acids. As DNA, the CDR3 is TGTGCCAGCAGTCGACAGGGCGTATACAATGAGCAGTTCTTC. This sequence encodes CASSRQGVYNEQFF. Together with reference TRBV28 and TRBJ2-1, the CDR3 gives the full variable domain: DVKVTQSSRYLVKRTGEKVFLECVQDMDHENMFWYRQDPGLGLRLIYFSYDVKMKEKGDIPEGYSVSREKKERFSLILESASTNQTSMYLCASSRQGVYNEQFFGPGTRLTVL.

This chain uses TRBV7-9 with TRBJ2-1, with a tentative D call TRBD1 (6 bases). This CDR3 has 12 residues. V was pared by 5 bases and J by 6 bases, with 8 bases between. In germline, CDR1 is SEHNR, CDR2 FQNEAQ (reference sequence). CDR3 sequence reads: CASSQQGNEQFF. CDR3 DNA: TGTGCCAGCAGCCAACAGGGCAATGAGCAGTTCTTC. The entire variable domain, with the rest obtained from reference TRBV7-9 and TRBJ2-1, is as follows: DTGVSQNPRHKITKRGQNVTFRCDPISEHNRLYWYRQTLGQGPEFLTYFQNEAQLEKSRLLSDRFSAERPKGSFSTLEIQRTEQGDSAMYLCASSQQGNEQFFGPGTRLTVL.

Only a few counts were recorded for this clone. This sequence joins TRBV2 and TRBJ2-3; TRBD2 matches at 7 bases. Germline CDR1 SNHLY, CDR2 FYNNEI. Trimming cost V 3 bases and J 5 bases; bases outside gene matches: 5. The CDR3 spans 14 residues. CDR3 in amino acids: CASSETGGRDTQYF. In DNA form, the CDR3 reads TGTGCCAGCAGTGAGACGGGAGGCCGAGATACGCAGTATTTT.

This chain links TRBV28 with TRBJ1-3, with 9 bases that match TRBD1. This CDR3 is built from 17 residues. CDR1 and CDR2 from the germline V gene are MDHEN and SYDVKM. Trimming cost V 5 bases and J 2 bases; bases outside gene matches: 10. CDR3 residues: CASSTIRQGVTGNTIYF. The DNA for the CDR3 is TGTGCCAGCAGTACGATCCGACAGGGGGTGACTGGAAACACCATATATTTT.

The V call is TRBV5-6, the J call TRBJ2-7, with TRBD1 matching over 10 bases. The CDR3 runs to 15 residues. Germline V gives CDR1 SGHDT, CDR2 YYEEEE. The junction had 2 bases not matched to a gene; V was cut back by 0 bases and J by 2 bases. The CDR3 sequence is CASSLGTGGPYEQYF. DNA of the CDR3: TGTGCCAGCAGCTTGGGGACAGGGGGTCCCTACGAGCAGTACTTC.

The chain uses TRBV7-2 and TRBJ1-2, with D unresolved. Trimming removed 5 bases at V and 6 bases at J, with 10 bases between. The CDR3 runs to 12 residues. The germline V gene has CDR1 SGHTA and CDR2 FQGNSA. As DNA, the CDR3 is TGTGCCAGCAGCGTCTCAGGCCATGGCTACACCTTC. It is translated as CASSVSGHGYTF.

This rearrangement joins TRBV14 to TRBJ1-1; TRBD1 aligns across 8 bases. With V trimmed by 4 bases and J by 1 base, 2 bases remained unmatched. CDR3 length equals 14 residues. The germline V gene has CDR1 SGHDN and CDR2 FVKESK. DNA of the CDR3: TGTGCCAGCAGCCCCGGGACAGGGAACACTGAAGCTTTCTTT. It is translated as CASSPGTGNTEAFF.

This chain links TRBV11-2 with TRBJ2-7; D is possibly TRBD1 (6 bases). This CDR3 has 14 amino acids. CDR1 SGHAT and CDR2 FQNNGV come from the germline V gene. Trimming left V 5 bases short and J 1 base short, with 12 bases between. Here the CDR3 reads CASSPGHPSYEQYF. The CDR3 region has the DNA TGTGCCAGCAGCCCGGGACATCCTTCCTACGAGCAGTACTTC.

A few counts support this clone. The chain joins TRBV7-2 to TRBJ2-1, with 8 bases lining up with TRBD1. The CDR3 is 15 residues long. Germline V gives CDR1 SGHTA, CDR2 FQGNSA. V was pared by 2 bases and J by 7 bases, with 7 bases of the junction left unmatched. The CDR3 DNA reads as TGTGCCAGCAGCTTAAGGGCAGGGGGCAGAAATGAGCAGTTCTTC. Its protein product is CASSLRAGGRNEQFF.

The chain recombines TRBV5-1 with TRBJ2-5, with 9 bases fitting TRBD2. V lost 5 bases, J lost 2 bases, and 10 bases stayed unmatched. The CDR3 contains 16 residues. Germline CDR1 reads SGHRS; CDR2 reads YFSETQ. The CDR3 coding sequence is TGCGCCAGCAGGACCGGGACTAGCCTTTATCAAGAGACCCAGTACTTC. Translated, it gives CASRTGTSLYQETQYF.

The chain combines TRBV30 with TRBJ2-5; D is perhaps TRBD1 (6 bases). There are 14 residues in the CDR3. Germline V CDR1 and CDR2: GTSNPN, SVGIG (reference sequence). Trimming shortened V by 2 bases and J by 5 bases, and 15 bases separated the two germline ends. CDR3 sequence: CAWSPPYREETQYF. As DNA, the CDR3 is TGTGCCTGGAGTCCCCCTTACAGGGAGGAGACCCAGTACTTC.

Many counts were recorded for this clone. This sequence joins TRBV18 and TRBJ1-5, with D maybe TRBD1 (6 bases). Germline V lookup: CDR1 KGHSH, CDR2 LQKENI. Trimming took 8 bases from V and 7 from J, leaving 15 bases between them. This CDR3 contains 13 residues. The DNA of the CDR3 is TGTGCCAGCCGACAGGATTGGGGGCAGCCCCAGCATTTT. Encoded protein: CASRQDWGQPQHF.

The V gene is TRBV6-5, the J gene TRBJ1-4; D gene unclear. Germline V lookup: CDR1 MNHEY, CDR2 SVGAGI. The CDR3 consists of 15 residues. Deletions cut 0 bases from V and 3 bases from J, with 8 bases between. This chain's CDR3 is CASSYSRPPNEKLFF. In DNA form, the CDR3 reads TGTGCCAGCAGTTACTCGAGGCCACCTAATGAAAAACTGTTTTTT.

The genes are TRBV2 and TRBJ1-2; D is possibly TRBD1 (5 bases). V lost 1 base and J lost 5, with 11 bases in between. The CDR3 extends over 14 amino acids. The germline CDR1 and CDR2 sequences are SNHLY and FYNNEI. CDR3 in amino acids: CASSEGAGWYGYTF. The CDR3 DNA is TGTGCCAGCAGTGAAGGGGCAGGGTGGTATGGCTACACCTTC.

This clone has a handful of counts. The CDR3 region is CASSMDTSYEQYF. DNA of the CDR3: TGTGCCAGTAGTATGGACACTTCCTACGAGCAGTACTTC. This chain joins TRBV19 and TRBJ2-7, with D possibly TRBD1 on 5 matching bases. The CDR3 covers 13 residues. V lost 3 bases, J lost 1 base, and 7 bases lay in between. Germline V gene sequence: CDR1 LNHDA, CDR2 SQIVND (reference sequence).

There are many counts of this clone. This chain uses TRBV19 with TRBJ1-2; D may be TRBD1 (5 bases). The germline V gene encodes CDR1 LNHDA and CDR2 SQIVND (reference sequence). The CDR3 runs 14 residues. With 5 bases removed from V and 7 bases from J, the gap between germline ends came to 17 bases. The CDR3 loop reads CASSGTGQAGGYTF. The CDR3 bases are TGTGCCAGTAGTGGAACAGGCCAGGCTGGTGGCTACACCTTC.

This clone showed up just a few times. The chain combines TRBV2 with TRBJ1-1; D possibly corresponds to TRBD1 (5 bases). The CDR3 has 15 amino acids. V lost 4 bases, J lost 1 base, and 13 bases lay in between. Germline V lookup: CDR1 SNHLY, CDR2 FYNNEI. For the CDR3, the DNA is TGTGCCAGCAGTGTCTCGCAGGGTGGGAACACTGAAGCTTTCTTT. Its protein is CASSVSQGGNTEAFF.

The table lists this clone with a few counts. This CDR3 is CASSLQGVQAFF. The CDR3, as DNA: TGCGCCAGCAGCTTACAGGGGGTCCAAGCTTTCTTT. The chain recombines TRBV5-1 with TRBJ1-1, with TRBD1 identical over 8 bases. CDR3 size: 12 residues. The trim removed 2 bases at V and 9 bases at J, leaving 3 bases unmatched. CDR1 and CDR2 (germline): SGHRS, YFSETQ.

This clone was recorded a few times. The J gene is TRBJ1-1, the V gene TRBV30; 7 bases match TRBD1. J lost 1 base, V lost 7 bases, and 3 bases had no gene match. The CDR3 covers 12 residues. Germline V gene lookup returns CDR1 GTSNPN and CDR2 SVGIG (reference sequence). The CDR3 here is CAFTGANTEAFF. The CDR3 region has the DNA TGTGCCTTCACAGGGGCGAACACTGAAGCTTTCTTT.

The chain joins TRBV28 to TRBJ2-1, with 15 bases that match TRBD2. The V and J ends lost 5 bases and 1 base, in that order; junction bases with no gene match: 15. The CDR3 runs 21 residues. Germline V gene sequence: CDR1 MDHEN, CDR2 SYDVKM. For the CDR3, the DNA is TGTGCCAGCAGTCCAACATGGACGGGACTAGCGGGAGGTAGGTCCTACAATGAGCAGTTCTTC. Translation: CASSPTWTGLAGGRSYNEQFF.

This clone was seen a few times. This sequence joins TRBV2 and TRBJ2-7; D is perhaps TRBD1 (5 bases). The CDR3 is 13 residues long. Germline CDR1 SNHLY, CDR2 FYNNEI. V was trimmed by 6 bases and J by 6 bases, leaving 15 bases between them. This CDR3 reads CASSSPLRGEQYF. The CDR3 DNA reads as TGTGCCAGCAGCAGTCCCCTAAGGGGCGAGCAGTACTTC.

This clone was recorded a few times. This chain uses TRBV27 with TRBJ2-3; 8 positions match TRBD2. CDR1 is MNHEY and CDR2 is SMNVEV in the germline V gene (reference sequence). The CDR3 contains 18 residues. The J segment lost 3 bases and the V segment lost 2 bases, leaving 13 bases of the junction unmatched. CDR3 loop: CASSLTPPGRGVTDTQYF. The DNA for the CDR3 is TGTGCCAGCAGTTTAACCCCCCCCGGGAGGGGGGTGACAGATACGCAGTATTTT.

The rearrangement joins TRBV28 to TRBJ2-3; 8 nucleotides match TRBD1. Germline values: CDR1 MDHEN, CDR2 SYDVKM. The CDR3 runs 15 residues. The trim removed 8 bases at V and 4 bases at J, leaving 11 bases unmatched. CDR3 protein: CASRNTGGFADTQYF. The CDR3 DNA sequence: TGTGCCAGCCGAAATACAGGGGGTTTTGCAGATACGCAGTATTTT.

This clone was counted between two and nine times. The chain carries TRBV10-3 and TRBJ2-7, with TRBD2 as a possible D gene (5 bases). The CDR3 loop spans 15 amino acids. The germline V gene has CDR1 ENHRY and CDR2 SYGVKD. V was clipped by 0 bases and J by 4 bases, with 13 bases between them. CDR3 sequence: CAISESLGAIYEQYF. In DNA, the CDR3 is TGTGCCATCAGTGAGTCGTTGGGAGCAATATACGAGCAGTACTTC.

The V call is TRBV6-6, the J call TRBJ1-1; D unresolved. The germline V gene has CDR1 MNHNY and CDR2 SVGAGI (reference sequence). The CDR3 loop spans 13 amino acids. Trimming left V 7 bases short and J 4 bases short, with 13 bases between. The chain's CDR3 is CASKEVVATEAFF. In DNA, the CDR3 is TGTGCCAGCAAAGAGGTGGTGGCCACTGAAGCTTTCTTT.

This clone came up a few times. The chain combines TRBV11-2 with TRBJ2-1; TRBD2 agrees at 7 bases. The V gene end was trimmed by 6 bases and the J gene end by 5 bases; junction bases not matched to a gene: 10. CDR3 length equals 15 residues. The germline gives CDR1 SGHAT, CDR2 FQNNGV. The DNA for the CDR3 is TGTGCCAGCAGACTCACCCGACTAGCCAACAATGAGCAGTTCTTC. It is translated as CASRLTRLANNEQFF.